This is a list of T cell receptor beta chains from one sample in a study of T-cell memory formation after mild COVID-19. One entry per CDR3 protein, called by TCRdb with MiXCR from the 5' RACE reads. The sample includes about 250,000 distinct CDR3 sequences, approximately 15% of them seen just once. The material sequenced was PBMCs or a T cell subset sorted from them (not recorded which). All receptors derive from an adult woman who had mild COVID-19 (a few samples of this study predate the infection). Cell type and time point are not known. The CDR3 runs from the conserved cysteine through the conserved F or W. A D gene is named only where the DNA matches it firmly. The size entry is marked missing in some rows and otherwise reads once, few, many or a size class.

d_call: .; v_call: TRBV21-1; j_call: TRBJ2-2; clone_size: few; cdr3_aa: CASSKWTDTGELFF; cdr3_nt: TGTGCCAGCAGCAAATGGACAGACACCGGGGAGCTGTTTTTT
d_call: TRBD2; v_call: TRBV20-1; j_call: TRBJ2-7; clone_size: many; cdr3_aa: CSASVSGGRIARQYF; cdr3_nt: TGCAGTGCTTCGGTCTCGGGCGGGAGAATAGCTCGGCAGTACTTC
d_call: .; v_call: TRBV3-1; j_call: TRBJ1-1; clone_size: many; cdr3_aa: CASSGRSGRGNTEAFF; cdr3_nt: TGTGCCAGCAGCGGCCGATCAGGGCGGGGGAACACTGAAGCTTTCTTT
d_call: .; v_call: TRBV12-3/TRBV12-4; j_call: TRBJ1-6; clone_size: few; cdr3_aa: CASSREAYNSPLHF; cdr3_nt: TGTGCCAGCAGTCGGGAGGCCTATAATTCACCCCTCCACTTT
d_call: .; v_call: TRBV5-1; j_call: TRBJ2-7; clone_size: many; cdr3_aa: CASSLAEGAAAYEQYF; cdr3_nt: TGCGCCAGCAGCTTGGCGGAAGGGGCGGCAGCCTACGAGCAGTACTTC
d_call: .; v_call: TRBV7-2; j_call: TRBJ1-5; clone_size: few; cdr3_aa: CASSSQRYGDQPQHF; cdr3_nt: TGTGCCAGCAGCTCGCAGAGGTACGGGGATCAGCCCCAGCATTTT
d_call: .; v_call: TRBV6-2/TRBV6-3; j_call: TRBJ1-1; clone_size: .; cdr3_aa: CASSYSRGMNTEAFF; cdr3_nt: TGTGCCAGCAGTTACTCCAGGGGTATGAACACTGAAGCTTTCTTT
d_call: TRBD2; v_call: TRBV9; j_call: TRBJ2-5; clone_size: .; cdr3_aa: CASSVGLAGGPTETQYF; cdr3_nt: TGTGCCAGCAGCGTAGGACTAGCGGGGGGGCCAACGGAGACACAGTACTTC
d_call: TRBD1; v_call: TRBV12-3/TRBV12-4; j_call: TRBJ2-1; clone_size: .; cdr3_aa: CASSRTGGSYNEQFF; cdr3_nt: TGTGCCAGCAGTCGTACAGGGGGGTCCTACAATGAGCAGTTCTTC
d_call: .; v_call: TRBV10-3; j_call: TRBJ1-1; clone_size: .; cdr3_aa: CAISRGDEAFF; cdr3_nt: TGTGCCATCTCCCGCGGAGATGAAGCTTTCTTT
d_call: .; v_call: TRBV30; j_call: TRBJ1-1; clone_size: few; cdr3_aa: CAWSPGAKTEAFF; cdr3_nt: TGTGCCTGGAGTCCGGGGGCAAAGACTGAAGCTTTCTTT
d_call: TRBD2; v_call: TRBV7-2; j_call: TRBJ2-3; clone_size: many; cdr3_aa: CASSPMRRGLGDTQYF; cdr3_nt: TGTGCCAGCAGCCCTATGAGGCGGGGGTTAGGAGATACGCAGTATTTT
d_call: .; v_call: TRBV10-3; j_call: TRBJ2-7; clone_size: .; cdr3_aa: CAISARESYEQYF; cdr3_nt: TGTGCCATCAGTGCGAGGGAAAGCTACGAGCAGTACTTC
d_call: .; v_call: TRBV6-6; j_call: TRBJ1-5; clone_size: once; cdr3_aa: CASSKGGGEGNQPQHF; cdr3_nt: TGTGCCAGCAGTAAAGGTGGGGGGGAAGGCAATCAGCCCCAGCATTTT
d_call: TRBD2; v_call: TRBV5-1; j_call: TRBJ2-2; clone_size: .; cdr3_aa: CASRGLAGSNTGELFF; cdr3_nt: TGCGCCAGCAGAGGGCTAGCGGGATCCAACACCGGGGAGCTGTTTTTT
d_call: .; v_call: TRBV20-1; j_call: TRBJ2-3; clone_size: few; cdr3_aa: CSVGGGSTDTQYF; cdr3_nt: TGCAGTGTTGGGGGAGGAAGCACAGATACGCAGTATTTT
d_call: .; v_call: TRBV13; j_call: TRBJ1-5; clone_size: .; cdr3_aa: CASSSERAQPQHF; cdr3_nt: TGTGCCAGCAGCTCAGAGCGAGCCCAGCCCCAGCATTTT
d_call: TRBD1; v_call: TRBV7-9; j_call: TRBJ2-3; clone_size: .; cdr3_aa: CASSTTPGTVTLLTDTQYF; cdr3_nt: TGTGCCAGCAGTACCACTCCCGGGACAGTGACACTCCTCACAGATACGCAGTATTTT
d_call: .; v_call: TRBV18; j_call: TRBJ1-2; clone_size: few; cdr3_aa: CASSPDGRYYGYTF; cdr3_nt: TGTGCCAGCTCACCGGACGGCAGATACTATGGCTACACCTTC
d_call: TRBD1; v_call: TRBV27; j_call: TRBJ1-1; clone_size: few; cdr3_aa: CASSRQGMGNTEAFF; cdr3_nt: TGTGCCAGCAGCCGACAGGGAATGGGGAACACTGAAGCTTTCTTT
d_call: .; v_call: TRBV9; j_call: TRBJ2-5; clone_size: few; cdr3_aa: CASSRKGGSGFQETQYF; cdr3_nt: TGTGCCAGCAGCCGGAAGGGGGGTAGCGGGTTCCAAGAGACCCAGTACTTC
d_call: .; v_call: TRBV9; j_call: TRBJ2-1; clone_size: .; cdr3_aa: CASSVGVGVSYNEQFF; cdr3_nt: TGTGCCAGCAGCGTAGGGGTCGGGGTTTCCTACAATGAGCAGTTCTTC
d_call: .; v_call: TRBV6-5; j_call: TRBJ2-7; clone_size: .; cdr3_aa: CASRLRASAYEQYF; cdr3_nt: TGTGCCAGCAGGTTGCGGGCTAGCGCCTACGAGCAGTACTTC
d_call: .; v_call: TRBV5-1; j_call: TRBJ2-5; clone_size: many; cdr3_aa: CASSLAAGQSAETQYF; cdr3_nt: TGCGCCAGCAGCTTGGCAGCGGGACAGTCGGCGGAGACCCAGTACTTC
d_call: .; v_call: TRBV7-8; j_call: TRBJ1-5; clone_size: .; cdr3_aa: CASSLGGVNQPQHF; cdr3_nt: TGTGCCAGCAGCTTAGGAGGGGTCAATCAGCCCCAGCATTTT
d_call: .; v_call: TRBV9; j_call: TRBJ1-3; clone_size: .; cdr3_aa: CASSVTGDNGNTIYF; cdr3_nt: TGTGCCAGCAGCGTAACTGGGGACAATGGAAACACCATATATTTT
d_call: .; v_call: TRBV5-6; j_call: TRBJ2-5; clone_size: many; cdr3_aa: CASSLGRWGETQYF; cdr3_nt: TGTGCCAGCAGCTTGGGGCGTTGGGGAGAGACCCAGTACTTC
d_call: TRBD1; v_call: TRBV7-2; j_call: TRBJ2-7; clone_size: .; cdr3_aa: CASSQYRGEQYF; cdr3_nt: TGTGCCAGCAGCCAATACAGGGGCGAGCAGTACTTC
d_call: .; v_call: TRBV6-2/TRBV6-3; j_call: TRBJ2-7; clone_size: .; cdr3_aa: CASSYTRGFYEQYF; cdr3_nt: TGTGCCAGCAGTTACACCCGGGGATTCTACGAGCAGTACTTC
d_call: .; v_call: TRBV5-1; j_call: TRBJ1-5; clone_size: .; cdr3_aa: CASAREGPNQPQHF; cdr3_nt: TGCGCCAGCGCCAGGGAAGGCCCCAATCAGCCCCAGCATTTT
d_call: TRBD1; v_call: TRBV5-1; j_call: TRBJ1-1; clone_size: few; cdr3_aa: CASSKTGGITEAFF; cdr3_nt: TGCGCCAGCAGCAAAACAGGGGGCATCACTGAAGCTTTCTTT
d_call: TRBD1; v_call: TRBV11-1; j_call: TRBJ1-1; clone_size: once; cdr3_aa: CASTDREAEAFF; cdr3_nt: TGTGCCAGCACGGACAGGGAGGCTGAAGCTTTCTTT
d_call: .; v_call: TRBV4-1; j_call: TRBJ1-4; clone_size: .; cdr3_aa: CASSQGGYGTVEKLFF; cdr3_nt: TGCGCCAGCAGCCAAGGAGGGTACGGCACGGTGGAAAAACTGTTTTTT
d_call: .; v_call: TRBV18; j_call: TRBJ2-7; clone_size: .; cdr3_aa: CASSPPEGQPPYEQYF; cdr3_nt: TGTGCCAGCTCACCACCGGAGGGGCAACCTCCCTACGAGCAGTACTTC
d_call: .; v_call: TRBV5-1; j_call: TRBJ2-1; clone_size: .; cdr3_aa: CASSLFQVGDEQFF; cdr3_nt: TGCGCCAGCAGCTTGTTTCAGGTGGGAGATGAGCAGTTCTTC
d_call: .; v_call: TRBV7-2; j_call: TRBJ1-3; clone_size: .; cdr3_aa: CASSLSLNTIYF; cdr3_nt: TGTGCCAGCAGCTTAAGTCTAAACACCATATATTTT
d_call: TRBD2; v_call: TRBV19; j_call: TRBJ2-7; clone_size: .; cdr3_aa: CASSGGGYEQYF; cdr3_nt: TGTGCCAGCTCGGGAGGAGGCTACGAGCAGTACTTC
d_call: TRBD1; v_call: TRBV12-3/TRBV12-4; j_call: TRBJ1-5; clone_size: few; cdr3_aa: CASSASGQINQPQHF; cdr3_nt: TGTGCCAGCAGTGCCTCGGGACAGATCAATCAGCCCCAGCATTTT
d_call: .; v_call: TRBV6-7; j_call: TRBJ2-7; clone_size: .; cdr3_aa: CATRPLGQVYSYEQYF; cdr3_nt: TGTGCCACCAGACCCCTTGGGCAGGTTTACTCCTACGAGCAGTACTTC
d_call: .; v_call: TRBV5-5; j_call: TRBJ2-5; clone_size: .; cdr3_aa: CASSPRTSRKETQYF; cdr3_nt: TGTGCCAGCAGCCCCCGCACTAGCCGAAAAGAGACCCAGTACTTC
d_call: TRBD1; v_call: TRBV29-1; j_call: TRBJ2-5; clone_size: .; cdr3_aa: CSVGNRQGSGETQYF; cdr3_nt: TGCAGCGTTGGGAACCGACAGGGATCGGGAGAGACCCAGTACTTC
d_call: .; v_call: TRBV19; j_call: TRBJ1-1; clone_size: .; cdr3_aa: CASSISREGTEAFF; cdr3_nt: TGTGCCAGTAGTATTAGCAGGGAGGGCACTGAAGCTTTCTTT
d_call: .; v_call: TRBV20-1; j_call: TRBJ1-2; clone_size: .; cdr3_aa: CSARDGGGFYGYTF; cdr3_nt: TGCAGTGCTAGAGATGGAGGGGGTTTCTATGGCTACACCTTC
d_call: TRBD1; v_call: TRBV3-1; j_call: TRBJ2-3; clone_size: few; cdr3_aa: CASSQIGTGTDTQYF; cdr3_nt: TGTGCCAGCAGCCAAATCGGGACAGGCACAGATACGCAGTATTTT
d_call: .; v_call: TRBV2; j_call: TRBJ1-3; clone_size: .; cdr3_aa: CASIPQRSGNTIYF; cdr3_nt: TGTGCCAGCATACCCCAACGCTCTGGAAACACCATATATTTT
d_call: .; v_call: TRBV5-1; j_call: TRBJ1-1; clone_size: .; cdr3_aa: CASSLYGGFTEAFF; cdr3_nt: TGCGCCAGCAGCTTATACGGGGGCTTCACTGAAGCTTTCTTT
d_call: TRBD1; v_call: TRBV6-5; j_call: TRBJ1-2; clone_size: .; cdr3_aa: CASRIGTVNYGYTF; cdr3_nt: TGTGCCAGCAGAATCGGGACAGTTAACTATGGCTACACCTTC
d_call: .; v_call: TRBV12-3/TRBV12-4; j_call: TRBJ2-1; clone_size: few; cdr3_aa: CASSISMEVMNEQFF; cdr3_nt: TGTGCCAGCAGTATTTCGATGGAGGTTATGAATGAGCAGTTCTTC
d_call: TRBD1; v_call: TRBV7-2; j_call: TRBJ2-1; clone_size: .; cdr3_aa: CASSTDRGAYNEQFF; cdr3_nt: TGTGCCAGCAGTACAGACAGGGGGGCGTACAATGAGCAGTTCTTC
d_call: .; v_call: TRBV12-3/TRBV12-4; j_call: TRBJ2-5; clone_size: few; cdr3_aa: CASSLVLGGSETQYF; cdr3_nt: TGTGCCAGCAGTTTAGTTTTGGGGGGATCAGAGACCCAGTACTTC
d_call: .; v_call: TRBV4-2; j_call: TRBJ2-5; clone_size: .; cdr3_aa: CASSQGPGVQETQYF; cdr3_nt: TGTGCCAGCAGCCAAGGGCCGGGAGTCCAAGAGACCCAGTACTTC
d_call: TRBD1; v_call: TRBV12-3/TRBV12-4; j_call: TRBJ1-2; clone_size: few; cdr3_aa: CASSPDRGYGYTF; cdr3_nt: TGTGCCAGCAGTCCAGACAGGGGCTATGGCTACACCTTC
d_call: .; v_call: TRBV18; j_call: TRBJ2-5; clone_size: .; cdr3_aa: CASSPPAPEETQYF; cdr3_nt: TGTGCCAGCTCACCACCCGCCCCCGAAGAGACCCAGTACTTC
d_call: TRBD2; v_call: TRBV5-5; j_call: TRBJ2-1; clone_size: .; cdr3_aa: CASRQLTSGASYNEQFF; cdr3_nt: TGTGCCAGCAGACAACTTACTAGCGGGGCCTCCTACAATGAGCAGTTCTTC
d_call: .; v_call: TRBV5-1; j_call: TRBJ2-5; clone_size: .; cdr3_aa: CASSTTRLDQETQYF; cdr3_nt: TGCGCCAGCAGTACGACCCGACTGGATCAAGAGACCCAGTACTTC
d_call: TRBD1; v_call: TRBV6-6; j_call: TRBJ1-2; clone_size: .; cdr3_aa: CASSQDRGGLYGYTF; cdr3_nt: TGTGCCAGCAGTCAGGACAGGGGGGGACTCTATGGCTACACCTTC
d_call: .; v_call: TRBV7-3; j_call: TRBJ2-5; clone_size: few; cdr3_aa: CASSNQGRQETQYF; cdr3_nt: TGTGCCAGCAGCAACCAGGGCAGACAAGAGACCCAGTACTTC